This entry lists 30 T cell receptor beta chains sequenced from one sample in a study of vaccination effects on CD4 cells after COVID-19. These receptors' targets are unknown. Generated by immunoSEQ multiplex PCR, the TCRdb table keeps only in-frame clones and is missing some. The sample gives around 65,000 clones, 73% of which show up once; around 1.2% is in the top ten. The ViraFEST assay expanded antigen-specific CD4+ T cells with viral peptide pools before sequencing. Following culture for about 11 days, CD4+ T cells were isolated. BNT162b2 vaccine or mRNA-1273 vaccine was given to participants in two doses. The material was CD4+ T cells from PBMCs cultured with HCoV-229E spike peptides, obtained after COVID-19 vaccination. The receptors derive from a human donor who received a COVID-19 vaccine.

V usage is TRBV20-1 and J usage is TRBJ2-7, with D perhaps TRBD2 (6 bases). The CDR3 extends over 11 amino acids. Germline-derived CDR1 and CDR2 are DFQATT and SNEGSKA (reference sequence). V shed 6 bases and J shed 6 bases, with 12 bases lying between them. The CDR3 protein is CSASAGPEQYV. Written as DNA, the CDR3 is TGCAGTGCATCTGCGGGGCCCGAGCAGTACGTC.

The chain recombines TRBV2 with TRBJ1-3, with a tentative D call TRBD1 (6 bases). This CDR3 has 16 residues. The germline V gene has CDR1 SNHLY and CDR2 FYNNEI. V lost 8 bases, J lost 2 bases, and 19 bases lay in between. CDR3 sequence reads: CASLKGGSEAGNTIYF. CDR3 coding DNA: TGTGCCAGCCTAAAGGGGGGGTCGGAGGCTGGAAACACCATATATTTT.

The chain couples TRBV18 to TRBJ1-1, with D unclear. Trimming pared 6 bases from V and 0 bases from J, leaving 17 bases between. The CDR3 is made up of 16 amino acids. The germline V gene has CDR1 KGHSH and CDR2 LQKENI. CDR3 coding DNA: TGTGCCAGCTCCCAAGGTACTGGGCAGTTGAACACTGAAGCTTTCTTT. As protein: CASSQGTGQLNTEAFF.

The chain combines TRBV9 with TRBJ2-3; 14 bases match TRBD2. CDR1 and CDR2 (germline): SGDLS, YYNGEE. The ends lost 3 bases at V and 6 bases at J; junction bases unmatched: 6. CDR3 size: 16 residues. This CDR3 is CASSAGTSGGGDTQYF. The DNA for the CDR3 is TGTGCCAGCAGCGCCGGGACTAGCGGGGGTGGGGATACGCAGTATTTT. Filled out from reference TRBV9 and TRBJ2-3, the complete variable domain reads DSGVTQTPKHLITATGQRVTLRCSPRSGDLSVYWYQQSLDQGLQFLIQYYNGEERAKGNILERFSAQQFPDLHSELNLSSLELGDSALYFCASSAGTSGGGDTQYFGPGTRLTVL.

V usage is TRBV3-1 (or the pseudogene TRBV3-2) and J usage is TRBJ2-5, with 14 bases identical to TRBD2. The CDR3 consists of 17 residues. CDR1 and CDR2 from the germline V gene are LGHDT and YNNKEL (reference sequence). V dropped 3 bases and J dropped 3; count of bases not matched to a gene: 6. CDR3: CASSHSPGLAGEETQYF. The CDR3 coding sequence is TGTGCCAGCAGCCACAGCCCGGGACTAGCGGGGGAAGAGACCCAGTACTTC.

The chain carries TRBV24-1 and TRBJ2-5; a possible D gene is TRBD2 (5 bases). The CDR3 covers 15 residues. Germline V gene data show CDR1 as KGHDR and CDR2 as SFDVKD. V dropped 5 bases and J dropped 3 bases, with 15 bases sitting between them. The CDR3 loop reads CATSVSGEVKETQYF. The CDR3 nucleotides are TGTGCCACCAGTGTCTCCGGGGAAGTAAAAGAGACCCAGTACTTC.

The V gene is TRBV18, the J gene TRBJ2-2, with D uncertain. The CDR3 totals 16 residues. CDR1 is KGHSH and CDR2 is LQKENI in the germline V gene. Trimming removed 0 bases from V and 0 bases from J, with 8 bases in between. The CDR3 loop is CASSPPGSPNTGELFF. As DNA, the CDR3 is TGTGCCAGCTCACCACCGGGTAGCCCGAACACCGGGGAGCTGTTTTTT. The variable domain in full, with the rest retrieved from reference TRBV18 and TRBJ2-2, is NAGVMQNPRHLVRRRGQEARLRCSPMKGHSHVYWYRQLPEEGLKFMVYLQKENIIDESGMPKERFSAEFPKEGPSILRIQQVVRGDSAAYFCASSPPGSPNTGELFFGEGSRLTVL.

This clone was recorded once. V and J are TRBV2 and TRBJ2-1; 10 nucleotides agree with TRBD1. Germline CDR1 is SNHLY and CDR2 is FYNNEI. V lost 5 bases, J lost 3 bases, and 7 bases stayed unmatched. This CDR3 has 16 residues. The CDR3 sequence: CASSQTGTGVYNEQFF. In DNA form, the CDR3 reads TGTGCCAGCAGTCAAACCGGGACAGGGGTCTACAATGAGCAGTTCTTC.

The rearrangement uses TRBV5-1 and TRBJ1-4, with 9 bases that match TRBD1. Per germline, CDR1 SGHRS and CDR2 YFSETQ. The CDR3 length is 14 residues. V trimming: 4 bases; J trimming: 7 bases; junction bases outside the gene matches: 5. The CDR3 DNA reads as TGCGCCAGCAGCGAAGGGACAGGGAGTGAAAAACTGTTTTTT. Translated: CASSEGTGSEKLFF. The full variable domain, with the rest looked up from reference TRBV5-1 and TRBJ1-4, is KAGVTQTPRYLIKTRGQQVTLSCSPISGHRSVSWYQQTPGQGLQFLFEYFSETQRNKGNFPGRFSGRQFSNSRSEMNVSTLELGDSALYLCASSEGTGSEKLFFGSGTQLSVL.

The table lists this clone with a few counts. The chain links TRBV6-5 to TRBJ1-6, with D possibly matching TRBD1 (5 bases). The V end lost 7 bases, the J end lost 9 bases, and 13 bases lay between the germline ends. The germline CDR1 and CDR2 sequences are MNHEY and SVGAGI. This CDR3 contains 13 residues. The CDR3 protein is CASKGPSTSPLHF. DNA of the CDR3: TGTGCCAGCAAGGGACCCAGCACTTCACCCCTCCACTTT.

In its sample, this clone was seen once. The chain recombines TRBV19 with TRBJ1-5, with D perhaps matching TRBD1 (5 bases). Trimming cost V 5 bases and J 3 bases, with 11 bases left between them. In germline, CDR1 is LNHDA, CDR2 SQIVND (reference sequence). The CDR3 extends over 14 amino acids. CDR3 in DNA: TGTGCCAGTAGTCAGGGACGGGACAATCAGCCCCAGCATTTT. This encodes CASSQGRDNQPQHF. The entire variable domain, with the rest obtained from reference TRBV19 and TRBJ1-5, is as follows: DGGITQSPKYLFRKEGQNVTLSCEQNLNHDAMYWYRQDPGQGLRLIYYSQIVNDFQKGDIAEGYSVSREKKESFPLTVTSAQKNPTAFYLCASSQGRDNQPQHFGDGTRLSIL.

The V and J genes are TRBV6-5 and TRBJ1-1; perhaps TRBD1 as D (6 bases). The germline gives CDR1 MNHEY, CDR2 SVGAGI. The CDR3 consists of 13 residues. The ends were cut back, 0 bases at V and 6 bases at J, with 8 bases in the middle. CDR3 loop: CASSYSRTAEAFF. For the CDR3, the DNA is TGTGCCAGCAGTTACTCTAGGACAGCTGAAGCTTTCTTT.

This chain connects TRBV5-4 to TRBJ1-5; D gene unclear. V lost 2 bases and J 0 bases, leaving 6 bases between the germline ends. This CDR3 is 14 amino acids long. The V gene's germline CDR1 is SGHNT and CDR2 YYREEE (reference sequence). The CDR3 region has the DNA TGTGCCAGCAGCTTAGGAGGTAGCAATCAGCCCCAGCATTTT. It yields the protein CASSLGGSNQPQHF.

In its sample, this clone was seen a few times. CDR3 loop: CASSQGQGVYNEQFF. For the CDR3, the DNA is TGTGCCAGCAGCCAGGGACAGGGGGTCTACAATGAGCAGTTCTTC. The chain links TRBV5-4 to TRBJ2-1; 11 bases match TRBD1. The J segment lost 3 bases and the V segment lost 4 bases, leaving 3 bases of the junction unmatched. There are 15 residues in the CDR3. CDR1 and CDR2 (germline): SGHNT, YYREEE (reference sequence).

The chain carries TRBV2 and TRBJ1-1; D gene uncertain. Trimming took 2 bases from V and 4 from J, leaving 11 bases between them. The germline V gene has CDR1 SNHLY and CDR2 FYNNEI. This CDR3 is built from 14 residues. The CDR3 bases are TGTGCCAGCAGTGAACTGCGGGAGTCCACTGAAGCTTTCTTT. Its protein is CASSELRESTEAFF.

The chain uses TRBV2 and TRBJ2-2; D is unresolved. Germline values: CDR1 SNHLY, CDR2 FYNNEI. V was cut by 9 bases and J by 1 base, with 12 bases left in between. The CDR3 has 14 residues. The CDR3 DNA follows: TGTGCCAGTCTATGGCAGGTGAACACCGGGGAGCTGTTTTTT. Amino acids: CASLWQVNTGELFF. The entire variable domain, with the rest obtained from reference TRBV2 and TRBJ2-2, is as follows: EPEVTQTPSHQVTQMGQEVILRCVPISNHLYFYWYRQILGQKVEFLVSFYNNEISEKSEIFDDQFSVERPDGSNFTLKIRSTKLEDSAMYFCASLWQVNTGELFFGEGSRLTVL.

The sample holds a few counts of this clone. The rearrangement joins TRBV3-1 (or the pseudogene TRBV3-2) to TRBJ2-1; D is possibly TRBD1 (6 bases). CDR1 is LGHDT and CDR2 is YNNKEL in the germline V gene (reference sequence). V was cut by 4 bases and J by 3 bases, with 10 bases left in between. This CDR3 is 14 amino acids long. The CDR3: CASSRGGRYNEQFF. DNA for the CDR3: TGTGCCAGCAGCCGTGGGGGCCGCTACAATGAGCAGTTCTTC.

The V call is TRBV5-1, the J call TRBJ2-6, with D possibly matching TRBD2 (6 bases). The CDR3 is 15 residues long. V shed 4 bases and J shed 1 base, with 9 bases lying between them. CDR1 SGHRS and CDR2 YFSETQ come from the germline V gene. The CDR3 loop is CASSIGSSGANVLTF. Written as DNA, the CDR3 is TGCGCCAGCAGCATCGGGAGTTCTGGGGCCAACGTCCTGACTTTC.

CDR3 region: CASSGAEQETQYF. The CDR3 nucleotides read TGTGCCAGCAGTGGCGCAGAACAAGAGACCCAGTACTTC. The chain has TRBV2 and TRBJ2-5; unclear D gene. Trimming took 4 bases from V and 2 from J, leaving 8 bases between them. CDR1 and CDR2 from the germline V gene are SNHLY and FYNNEI. The CDR3 totals 13 residues. Full variable domain (missing parts from reference TRBV2 and TRBJ2-5): EPEVTQTPSHQVTQMGQEVILRCVPISNHLYFYWYRQILGQKVEFLVSFYNNEISEKSEIFDDQFSVERPDGSNFTLKIRSTKLEDSAMYFCASSGAEQETQYFGPGTRLLVL.

The chain carries TRBV7-2 and TRBJ1-3, with D tentatively TRBD1 (6 bases). The length of the CDR3 is 15 residues. Between the trimmed V and J ends, which lost 1 base and 10 bases, there was a span of 17 bases. Looked up from germline, CDR1 is SGHTA and CDR2 is FQGNSA. The CDR3 spells CASSLGGGQGGTIYF. The CDR3, as DNA: TGTGCCAGCAGCTTAGGGGGGGGGCAGGGTGGAACCATATATTTT.

The CDR3, as DNA: TGTGCCAGCTCACGAGGTGGGACAGGGGGGTCATACGAGCAGTACGTC. Amino acids: CASSRGGTGGSYEQYV. J is TRBJ2-7 and V is TRBV18; 11 bases align to TRBD1. The V and J ends lost 4 bases and 4 bases, in that order; junction bases with no gene match: 9. There are 16 residues in the CDR3. Germline V gene lookup returns CDR1 KGHSH and CDR2 LQKENI.

This clone was counted a single time. The V and J genes are TRBV5-1 and TRBJ2-2; tentative D call: TRBD1 (5 bases). This CDR3 spans 15 amino acids. Germline lookup yields CDR1 SGHRS and CDR2 YFSETQ. Trimming left V 2 bases short and J 7 bases short, with 15 bases between. DNA for the CDR3: TGCGCCAGCAGCTTCGGGCAGGGCAACGGCGGGGAGCTGTTTTTT. It is translated as CASSFGQGNGGELFF.

The gene calls are TRBV7-3 and TRBJ2-2, with D tentatively TRBD2 (6 bases). The CDR3 is 14 amino acids. Germline V gives CDR1 SGHTA, CDR2 FQGTGA. The V end lost 3 bases, the J end lost 7 bases, and 12 bases lay between the germline ends. In nucleotides, the CDR3 is TGTGCCAGCAGCTTTCGGAGGGGAATCGGGGAGCTGTTTTTT. Translated: CASSFRRGIGELFF.

The chain employs TRBV6-5 and TRBJ2-6; D is perhaps TRBD1 (6 bases). V lost 4 bases, J lost 3 bases, and 10 bases lay in between. Per germline, CDR1 MNHEY and CDR2 SVGAGI. There are 15 residues in the CDR3. The CDR3 DNA follows: TGTGCCAGCAGTTTTACAGGGAGTGGGGCCAACGTCCTGACTTTC. It is translated as CASSFTGSGANVLTF.

The V and J genes are TRBV19 and TRBJ1-2; TRBD1 is a possible D gene (5 bases). The CDR3 runs to 14 residues. Germline V gene data show CDR1 as LNHDA and CDR2 as SQIVND (reference sequence). The V end lost 7 bases, the J end lost 8 bases, and 20 bases lay between the germline ends. The CDR3, as DNA: TGTGCCAGTACCTTCGGACACGGCGAAGGAGGCTACACCTTC. Its protein product is CASTFGHGEGGYTF.

The CDR3 reads CASSPVDRGKDTQYF. Here the CDR3 DNA reads TGTGCCAGCTCACCAGTGGACAGGGGAAAAGATACGCAGTATTTT. The chain carries TRBV18 and TRBJ2-3, with 9 bases that match TRBD1. The V and J ends lost 2 bases and 5 bases, in that order; junction bases with no gene match: 5. Germline V gene sequence: CDR1 KGHSH, CDR2 LQKENI. This CDR3 region has 15 residues.

V usage is TRBV30 and J usage is TRBJ1-3, with D maybe TRBD1 (5 bases). Germline CDR1 is GTSNPN and CDR2 is SVGIG (reference sequence). This CDR3 comprises 13 residues. V was clipped by 3 bases and J by 0 bases, with 6 bases between them. The DNA of the CDR3 is TGTGCCTGGAGGGGGCTCTCTGGAAACACCATATATTTT. Translated: CAWRGLSGNTIYF.

This chain connects TRBV28 to TRBJ2-7, with D perhaps matching TRBD1 or TRBD2 (6 bases each). The germline V gene encodes CDR1 MDHEN and CDR2 SYDVKM. V was clipped by 4 bases and J by 3 bases, with 13 bases between them. This CDR3 is built from 14 residues. As DNA, the CDR3 is TGTGCCAGCAGTTGGACCAGGGGACTCTACGAGCAGTACGTC. This translates into CASSWTRGLYEQYV.

Only a few counts were recorded for this clone. The V and J genes are TRBV5-4 and TRBJ1-2; D is uncertain. V lost 0 bases and J lost 5, with 17 bases in between. CDR1 is SGHNT, CDR2 YYREEE, per germline (reference sequence). This CDR3 region has 16 residues. CDR3: CASSLEGTRARYGYTF. DNA of the CDR3: TGTGCCAGCAGCTTGGAGGGCACTCGGGCGAGGTATGGCTACACCTTC.

The chain recombines TRBV3-1 (or the pseudogene TRBV3-2) with TRBJ2-7; D uncertain. CDR3 length equals 13 residues. V shed 4 bases and J shed 6 bases, with 13 bases lying between them. Germline V gene lookup returns CDR1 LGHDT and CDR2 YNNKEL (reference sequence). This chain's CDR3 is CASSPGRATEQYV. As DNA, the CDR3 is TGTGCCAGCAGCCCTGGTAGGGCCACCGAGCAGTACGTC.